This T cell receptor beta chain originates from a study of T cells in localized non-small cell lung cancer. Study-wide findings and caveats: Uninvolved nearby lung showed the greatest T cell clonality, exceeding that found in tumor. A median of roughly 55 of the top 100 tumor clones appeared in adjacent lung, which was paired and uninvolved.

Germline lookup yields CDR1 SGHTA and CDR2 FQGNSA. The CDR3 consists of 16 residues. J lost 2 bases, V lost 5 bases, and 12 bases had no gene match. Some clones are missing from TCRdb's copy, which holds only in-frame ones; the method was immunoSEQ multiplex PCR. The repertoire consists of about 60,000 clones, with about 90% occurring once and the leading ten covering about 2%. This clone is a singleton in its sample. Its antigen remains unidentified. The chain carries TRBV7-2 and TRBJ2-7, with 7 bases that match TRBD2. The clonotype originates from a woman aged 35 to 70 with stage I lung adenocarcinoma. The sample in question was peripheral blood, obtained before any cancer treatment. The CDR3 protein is CASSPFISGPPYEQYF. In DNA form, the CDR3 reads TGTGCCAGCAGCCCCTTCATTAGCGGGCCCCCCTACGAGCAGTACTTC.